This T cell receptor (beta chain) appears in the sequencing data of a study of cytomegalovirus exposure and HLA in healthy donors. As for the study in general: Membership in the Caucasian-associated ancestry cluster was found for 81% of approximately 380 genotyped donors. Study conclusions and caveats: Sequencing likely caused a cluster of highly shared sequence variants. The productive fraction for most TCR beta V segments was about 87% or about 30% in an earlier analysis. In the analysis, some V segments, TRBV6-2 and TRBV6-3 included, were excluded as indistinguishable.

With regard to this clone: The antigen remains unidentified.

In the PCR, 60 Vbeta and 13 Jbeta primers were used. Assay: immunoSEQ multiplex PCR; the TCRdb copy retains only in-frame clones and omits some. Of 150,000 or so clones in the sample, 70% to 80% were seen once. In germline, CDR1 is MDHEN, CDR2 SYDVKM. The CDR3 runs 15 residues. V dropped 1 base and J dropped 6; count of bases not matched to a gene: 7. The receptor comes from a woman aged 35 to 49 in good health and CMV-seronegative. The chain couples TRBV28 to TRBJ2-7, with 9 bases aligning to TRBD1. The sequencing input was PBMCs. CDR3 protein: CASSLFVGTGREQYF. DNA of the CDR3: TGTGCCAGCAGTTTATTTGTCGGGACAGGGCGCGAGCAGTACTTC.